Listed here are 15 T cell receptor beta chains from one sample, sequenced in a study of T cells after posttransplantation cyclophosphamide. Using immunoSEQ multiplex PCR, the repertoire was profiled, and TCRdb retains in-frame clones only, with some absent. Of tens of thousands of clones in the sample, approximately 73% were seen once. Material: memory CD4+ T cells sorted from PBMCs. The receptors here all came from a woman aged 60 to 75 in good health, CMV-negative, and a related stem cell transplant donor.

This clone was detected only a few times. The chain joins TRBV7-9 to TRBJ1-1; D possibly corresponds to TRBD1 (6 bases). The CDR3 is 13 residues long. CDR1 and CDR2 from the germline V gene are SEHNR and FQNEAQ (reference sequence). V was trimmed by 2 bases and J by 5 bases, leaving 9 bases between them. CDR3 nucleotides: TGTGCCAGCAGCTTACAGGGGTTAACTGAAGCTTTCTTT. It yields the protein CASSLQGLTEAFF.

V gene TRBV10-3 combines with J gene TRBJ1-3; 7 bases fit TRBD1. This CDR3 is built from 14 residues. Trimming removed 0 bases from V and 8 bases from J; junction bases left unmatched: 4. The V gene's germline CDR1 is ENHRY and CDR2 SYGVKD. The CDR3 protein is CAISESRGLDTIYF. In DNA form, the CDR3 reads TGTGCCATCAGTGAGTCAAGGGGGCTAGACACCATATATTTT.

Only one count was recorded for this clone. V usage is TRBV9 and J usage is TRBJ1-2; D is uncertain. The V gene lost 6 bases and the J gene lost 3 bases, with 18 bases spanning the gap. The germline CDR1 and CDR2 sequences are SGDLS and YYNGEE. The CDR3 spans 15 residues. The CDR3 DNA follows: TGTGCCAGCACCTCCTATGGAGGGTACGACTATGGCTACACCTTC. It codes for CASTSYGGYDYGYTF.

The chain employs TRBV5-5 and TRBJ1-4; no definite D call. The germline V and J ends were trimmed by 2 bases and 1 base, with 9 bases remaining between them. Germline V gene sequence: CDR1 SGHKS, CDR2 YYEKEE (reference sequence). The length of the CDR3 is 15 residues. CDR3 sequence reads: CASSLREGTNEKLFF. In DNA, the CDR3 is TGTGCCAGCAGCTTAAGAGAGGGAACTAATGAAAAACTGTTTTTT.

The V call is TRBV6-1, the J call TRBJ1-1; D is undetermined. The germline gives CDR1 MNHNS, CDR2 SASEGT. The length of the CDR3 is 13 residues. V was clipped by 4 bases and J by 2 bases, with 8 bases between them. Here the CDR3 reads CASSVQENTEAFF. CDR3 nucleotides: TGTGCCAGCAGTGTTCAGGAAAACACTGAAGCTTTCTTT.

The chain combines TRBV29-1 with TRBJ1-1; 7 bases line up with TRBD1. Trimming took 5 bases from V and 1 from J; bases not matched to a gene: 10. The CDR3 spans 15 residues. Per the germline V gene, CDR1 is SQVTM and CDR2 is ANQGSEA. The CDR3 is CSVSPTRTGNTEAFF. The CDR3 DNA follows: TGCAGCGTTAGCCCGACACGGACAGGGAACACTGAAGCTTTCTTT.

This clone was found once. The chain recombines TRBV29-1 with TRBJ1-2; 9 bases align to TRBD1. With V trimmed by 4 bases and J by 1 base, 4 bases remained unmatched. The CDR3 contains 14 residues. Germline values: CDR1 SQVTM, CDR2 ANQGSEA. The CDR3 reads CSVVQDRGNYGYTF. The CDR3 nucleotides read TGCAGCGTTGTCCAGGACAGGGGTAACTATGGCTACACCTTC.

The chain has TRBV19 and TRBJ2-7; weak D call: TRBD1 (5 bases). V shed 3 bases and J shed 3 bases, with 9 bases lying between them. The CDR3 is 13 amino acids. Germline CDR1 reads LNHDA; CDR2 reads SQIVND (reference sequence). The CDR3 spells CASSINRNYEQYF. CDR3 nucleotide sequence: TGTGCCAGTAGTATCAACAGGAACTACGAGCAGTACTTC.

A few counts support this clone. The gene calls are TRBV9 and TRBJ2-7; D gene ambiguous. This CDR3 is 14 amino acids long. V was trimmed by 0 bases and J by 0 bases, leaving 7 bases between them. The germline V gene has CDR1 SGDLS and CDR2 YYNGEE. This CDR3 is CASSVGWSSYEQYF. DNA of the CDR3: TGTGCCAGCAGCGTAGGATGGAGCTCCTACGAGCAGTACTTC.

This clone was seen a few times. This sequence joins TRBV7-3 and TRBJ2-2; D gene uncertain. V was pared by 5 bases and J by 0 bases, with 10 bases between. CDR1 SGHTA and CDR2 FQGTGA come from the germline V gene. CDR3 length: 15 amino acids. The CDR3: CASSPTGSNTGELFF. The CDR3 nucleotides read TGTGCCAGCAGCCCTACCGGGTCGAACACCGGGGAGCTGTTTTTT.

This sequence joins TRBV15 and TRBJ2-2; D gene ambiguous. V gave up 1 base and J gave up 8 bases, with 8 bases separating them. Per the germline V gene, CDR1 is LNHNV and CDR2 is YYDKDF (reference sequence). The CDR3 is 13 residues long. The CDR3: CATSRGGSGELFF. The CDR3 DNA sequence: TGTGCCACCAGCAGAGGCGGTTCTGGGGAGCTGTTTTTT.

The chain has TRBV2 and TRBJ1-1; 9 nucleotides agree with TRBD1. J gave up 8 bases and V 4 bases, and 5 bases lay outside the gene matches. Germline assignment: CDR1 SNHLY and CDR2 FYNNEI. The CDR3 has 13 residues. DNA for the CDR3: TGTGCCAGCAGTGGGACAGGGGCGACGGAAGCTTTCTTT. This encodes CASSGTGATEAFF.

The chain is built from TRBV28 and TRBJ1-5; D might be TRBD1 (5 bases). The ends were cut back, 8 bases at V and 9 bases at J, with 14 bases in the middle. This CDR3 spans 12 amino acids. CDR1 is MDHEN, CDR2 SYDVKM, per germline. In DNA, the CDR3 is TGTGCCAGCCGACAGTTCTCCAGGCCCCAGCATTTT. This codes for CASRQFSRPQHF.

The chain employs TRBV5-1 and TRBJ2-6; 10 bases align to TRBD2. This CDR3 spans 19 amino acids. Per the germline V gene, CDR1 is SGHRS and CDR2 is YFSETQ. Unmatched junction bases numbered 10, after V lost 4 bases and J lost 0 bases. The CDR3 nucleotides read TGCGCCAGCAGCCCGGGACTAGCGCGGTTTCACTCTGGGGCCAACGTCCTGACTTTC. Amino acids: CASSPGLARFHSGANVLTF.

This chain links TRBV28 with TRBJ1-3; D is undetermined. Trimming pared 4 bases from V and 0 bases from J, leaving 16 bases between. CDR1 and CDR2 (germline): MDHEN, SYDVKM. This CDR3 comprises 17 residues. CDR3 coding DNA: TGTGCCAGCAGTTCGTATCGACGGGGTCACTCTGGAAACACCATATATTTT. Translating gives CASSSYRRGHSGNTIYF.